This T cell receptor (beta chain) came from a study of identical twins' blood T cells. As for the study in general: Some 12 libraries, six alpha and six beta, gave around 50 million reads.

General study findings and limits: Even for out-of-frame TCRbeta, twins reportedly shared V gene usage much more than unrelated donors. Each donor's most abundant TCRbeta clonotypes shared more CDR3 sequences with her twin than unrelated donors.

V was pared by 6 bases and J by 0 bases, with 15 bases between. Germline lookup yields CDR1 DFQATT and CDR2 SNEGSKA (reference sequence). The CDR3 runs to 15 residues. This clonotype showed up many times. Its antigen is unidentified. TCR cDNA libraries came from RNA via a modified published protocol. TCRdb processed the 5' RACE reads anew with MiXCR; each CDR3 protein has one entry. The table lists 350,000 to 400,000 distinct CDR3 sequences, roughly 30% of them singletons. The specimen was PBMCs. This chain joins TRBV20-1 and TRBJ1-3; D is undetermined. This TCR was recovered from a woman between 18 and 55 years old in good health. CDR3 in amino acids: CSAPEPGRSGNTIYF. CDR3 nucleotide sequence: TGCAGTGCCCCCGAGCCGGGTCGCTCTGGAAACACCATATATTTT.